The 10 T cell receptor beta chains below come from one sample, sequenced in a study of CD8 T cells in Susac syndrome. The RNA, about 0.45 to 1 ug, was put through reverse transcription using random hexamers. TCRdb processed the immunoSEQ multiplex PCR reads anew with MiXCR; each CDR3 protein has one entry. The table shows 300,000 to 350,000 distinct CDR3 sequences, with around 92% occurring only once. Sequencing was performed on CD4+ T cells from PBMCs. Receptor source: a human donor with multiple sclerosis.

The J gene is TRBJ2-4, the V gene TRBV5-6; TRBD1 agrees at 10 bases. The junction had 10 bases not matched to a gene; V was cut back by 4 bases and J by 9 bases. The CDR3 contains 15 residues. Germline V gene lookup returns CDR1 SGHDT and CDR2 YYEEEE. The DNA of the CDR3 is TGTGCCAGCAGCAGGGGGACAGGGGAGGGGAGCATTCAGTACTTC. As protein: CASSRGTGEGSIQYF. The full variable domain, rest sourced from reference TRBV5-6 and TRBJ2-4, is DAGVTQSPTHLIKTRGQQVTLRCSPKSGHDTVSWYQQALGQGPQFIFQYYEEEERQRGNFPDRFSGHQFPNYSSELNVNALLLGDSALYLCASSRGTGEGSIQYFGAGTRLSVL.

This chain uses TRBV18 with TRBJ1-3; D gene ambiguous. Germline V gene data show CDR1 as KGHSH and CDR2 as LQKENI. V dropped 3 bases and J dropped 3 bases, with 12 bases sitting between them. This CDR3 comprises 15 residues. CDR3 nucleotides: TGTGCCAGCTCACCCAATTTGTTGGATGGAAACACCATATATTTT. It codes for CASSPNLLDGNTIYF.

The rearrangement joins TRBV5-1 to TRBJ2-7; 7 bases agree with TRBD2. The CDR3 has 16 amino acids. The germline gives CDR1 SGHRS, CDR2 YFSETQ. Trimming removed 1 base from V and 4 bases from J; junction bases left unmatched: 11. The CDR3 is CASSLTGTTSIYEQYF. The CDR3 DNA reads TGCGCCAGCAGCTTGACCGGAACGACTAGCATATACGAGCAGTACTTC.

The chain uses TRBV19 and TRBJ2-1, with 9 nucleotides matching TRBD2. CDR3 length: 14 amino acids. J lost 10 bases, V lost 3 bases, and 7 bases had no gene match. Germline CDR1 LNHDA, CDR2 SQIVND (reference sequence). The CDR3 protein is CASSIAGGPTEQFF. Here the CDR3 DNA reads TGTGCCAGTAGTATCGCGGGAGGGCCCACCGAGCAGTTCTTC. The whole variable domain, remainder taken from reference TRBV19 and TRBJ2-1, is DGGITQSPKYLFRKEGQNVTLSCEQNLNHDAMYWYRQDPGQGLRLIYYSQIVNDFQKGDIAEGYSVSREKKESFPLTVTSAQKNPTAFYLCASSIAGGPTEQFFGPGTRLTVL.

The chain carries TRBV4-3 and TRBJ2-1, with 8 bases fitting TRBD2. Germline assignment: CDR1 LGHNA and CDR2 YSLEER. The CDR3 has 15 residues. The trim removed 8 bases at V and 6 bases at J, leaving 12 bases unmatched. CDR3 sequence: CASGRLAGPGNEQFF. The CDR3 nucleotides are TGCGCCAGCGGGCGGCTAGCGGGCCCCGGCAATGAGCAGTTCTTC.

The chain is built from TRBV20-1 and TRBJ2-7; 12 nucleotides match TRBD2. Germline V lookup: CDR1 DFQATT, CDR2 SNEGSKA (reference sequence). The V and J ends lost 7 bases and 4 bases, in that order; junction bases with no gene match: 8. CDR3 length: 14 amino acids. The DNA of the CDR3 is TGCAGTGGTGTGAGGACTAGCGGGATTTACGAGCAGTACTTC. This gives the protein CSGVRTSGIYEQYF.

Only one count was recorded for this clonotype. The CDR3 DNA reads TGTGCCAGCAGCTCAACCGGGACAGGGAATGAAAAACTGTTTTTT. Protein: CASSSTGTGNEKLFF. The chain recombines TRBV7-9 with TRBJ1-4; 9 bases are shared with TRBD1. The CDR3 covers 15 residues. V trimming: 4 bases; J trimming: 5 bases; junction bases outside the gene matches: 5. Per the germline V gene, CDR1 is SEHNR and CDR2 is FQNEAQ (reference sequence).

V gene TRBV16 combines with J gene TRBJ1-6, with D unresolved. Germline V gene sequence: CDR1 KGHSY, CDR2 FQNENV. V was clipped by 4 bases and J by 7 bases, with 11 bases between them. The CDR3 spans 14 residues. CDR3 bases: TGTGCCAGCAGCCTTCAGCGGACGAATTCACCCCTCCACTTT. It specifies CASSLQRTNSPLHF.

V and J are TRBV20-1 and TRBJ2-7; the match to TRBD2 covers 7 bases. The CDR3 spans 12 residues. The V and J ends lost 7 bases and 6 bases, in that order; junction bases with no gene match: 9. Germline assignment: CDR1 DFQATT and CDR2 SNEGSKA (reference sequence). CDR3 sequence reads: CSGVAGVSEQYF. The CDR3 nucleotides read TGCAGTGGGGTCGCGGGAGTAAGCGAGCAGTACTTC.

V usage is TRBV7-2 and J usage is TRBJ2-5; a possible D gene is TRBD1 (5 bases). Trimming took 3 bases from V and 0 from J, leaving 8 bases between them. The CDR3 loop spans 14 amino acids. Germline CDR1 and CDR2: SGHTA and FQGNSA. Here the CDR3 DNA reads TGTGCCAGCAGCTTGGCAGGGCACCAAGAGACCCAGTACTTC. Encoded protein: CASSLAGHQETQYF.